This T cell receptor (beta chain) came from a study of control samples from healthy donors and cancer patients. This CDR3 has 17 amino acids. Assay used: immunoSEQ multiplex PCR; TCRdb lists only in-frame clones, some missing. The sample has some 98,000 clones, approximately 84% seen once. The receptor was isolated from a man aged 70-80 years with lung cancer. The genes are TRBV21-1 and TRBJ1-5; the DNA was not compared with TRBD1, the D call given in the table. TRBV21-1 is a pseudogene locus. The sample consisted of PBMCs. CDR3: CASSPPPWAVPNQPQHF. DNA for the CDR3: TGTGCCAGCAGCCCACCCCCATGGGCAGTCCCCAATCAGCCCCAGCATTTT.